This T cell receptor beta chain was identified during a study of cytomegalovirus exposure and HLA in healthy donors. The CDR3 is made up of 17 amino acids. Per the germline V gene, CDR1 is SGHRS and CDR2 is YFSETQ. V gave up 4 bases and J gave up 0 bases; unmatched junction bases: 12. Both 60 Vbeta primers and 13 Jbeta primers went into the PCR. Here immunoSEQ multiplex PCR was the method, and the copy in TCRdb shows in-frame clones only, minus some. The sample shows around 150,000 clones, about 80% of them seen only once. This clone was recorded only once. Its specificity is not known. Whole-study results and caveats: TCR association rates varied by HLA locus in a later analysis, with DRB1 highest and HLA-C lowest. Follow-up analysis later connected one missense variant in DCLRE1C with trimming of TCR beta V- and J-genes. Presence/absence analyses supposed approximately even sequencing depth among donors.

The sample comprised PBMCs. The receptor was isolated from a man aged 50 to 59 in good health and CMV-seropositive. The genes are TRBV5-1 and TRBJ1-1; TRBD1 matches at 7 bases. The CDR3: CASSGTGTAHMNTEAFF. CDR3 in DNA: TGCGCCAGCAGCGGCACCGGGACAGCCCATATGAACACTGAAGCTTTCTTT.